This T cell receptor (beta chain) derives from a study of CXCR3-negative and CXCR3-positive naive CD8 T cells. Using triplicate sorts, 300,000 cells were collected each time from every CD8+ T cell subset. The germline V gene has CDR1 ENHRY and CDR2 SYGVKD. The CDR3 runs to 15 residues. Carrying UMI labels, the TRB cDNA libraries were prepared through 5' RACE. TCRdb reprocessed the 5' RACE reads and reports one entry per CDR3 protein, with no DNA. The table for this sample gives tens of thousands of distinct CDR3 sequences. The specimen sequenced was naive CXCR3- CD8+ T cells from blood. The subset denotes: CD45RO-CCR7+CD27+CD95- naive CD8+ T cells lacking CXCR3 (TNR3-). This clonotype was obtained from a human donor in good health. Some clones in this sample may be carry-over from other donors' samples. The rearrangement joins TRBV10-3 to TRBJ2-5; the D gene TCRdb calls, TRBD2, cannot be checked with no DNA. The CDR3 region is CAISDHDYSGETQYF.